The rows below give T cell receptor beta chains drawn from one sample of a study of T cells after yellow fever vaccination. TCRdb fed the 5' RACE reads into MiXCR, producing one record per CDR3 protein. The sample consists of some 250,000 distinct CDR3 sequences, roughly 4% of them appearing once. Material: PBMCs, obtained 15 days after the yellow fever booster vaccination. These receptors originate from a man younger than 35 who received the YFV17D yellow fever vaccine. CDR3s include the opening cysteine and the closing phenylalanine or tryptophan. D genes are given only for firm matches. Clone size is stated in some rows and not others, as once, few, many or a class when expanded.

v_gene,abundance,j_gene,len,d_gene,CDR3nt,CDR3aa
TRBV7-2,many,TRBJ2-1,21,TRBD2,TGTGCCAGCAGCTTATGGGCTAGCGGGGGCCGGAGGTCTGACCCCTACAATGAGCAGTTCTTC,CASSLWASGGRRSDPYNEQFF
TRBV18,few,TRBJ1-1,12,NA,TGTGCCAGCAGGGTGATGAACACTGAAGCTTTCTTT,CASRVMNTEAFF
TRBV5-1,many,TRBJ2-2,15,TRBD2,TGCGCCAGCAGCTTAAGCGGGGCGAACACCGGGGAGCTGTTTTTT,CASSLSGANTGELFF
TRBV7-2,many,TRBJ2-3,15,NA,TGTGCCAGCAGCCGGGGACGAAGCCACACAGATACGCAGTATTTT,CASSRGRSHTDTQYF
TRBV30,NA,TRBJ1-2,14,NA,TGTGCCTGGAGTGTACTTGGGGCGTTCGGTGGCTACACCTTC,CAWSVLGAFGGYTF
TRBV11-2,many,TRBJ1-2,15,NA,TGTGCCAGCAGCTTAGGGGGGTCGAGGGTCTATGGCTACACCTTC,CASSLGGSRVYGYTF
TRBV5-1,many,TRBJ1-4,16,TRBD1,TGCGCCAGCAGCTTGAAGGGCGGGGACAGGGATGAAAAACTGTTTTTT,CASSLKGGDRDEKLFF
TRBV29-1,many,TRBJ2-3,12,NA,TGCAGCGTTGAAGGGGCACGGTATACGCAGTATTTT,CSVEGARYTQYF
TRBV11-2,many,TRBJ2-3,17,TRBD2,TGTGCCAGCAGCTTAGGCGGGACTAGCGGGGGGCAGGATACGCAGTATTTT,CASSLGGTSGGQDTQYF
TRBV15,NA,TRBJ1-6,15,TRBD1,TGTGCCACCAGCAGACCGGACAGGGGGAATTCACCCCTCCACTTT,CATSRPDRGNSPLHF
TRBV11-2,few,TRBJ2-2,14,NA,TGTGCCAGCAGCCAAAACCTCTACGGACGGGAGCTGTTTTTT,CASSQNLYGRELFF
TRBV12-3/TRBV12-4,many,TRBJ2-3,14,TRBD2,TGTGCCAGCACCCCTAGCGGGGGTGGCAATACGCAGTATTTT,CASTPSGGGNTQYF
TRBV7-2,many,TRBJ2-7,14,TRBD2,TGTGCCAGCAGCTTCCAGGGACTAGACGGGGAGCAGTACTTC,CASSFQGLDGEQYF
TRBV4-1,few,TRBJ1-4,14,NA,TGCGCCAGCAGCCAAGTGGGAGAAAATGAAAAACTGTTTTTT,CASSQVGENEKLFF
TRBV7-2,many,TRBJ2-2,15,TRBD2,TGTGCCAGTTCGCTAGCGGGGGGGCGCTTCGGGGAGCTGTTTTTT,CASSLAGGRFGELFF
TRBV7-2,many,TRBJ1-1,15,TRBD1,TGTGCCAGCAGCTTAGTGGGGGGACAGATGCTTGAAGCTTTCTTT,CASSLVGGQMLEAFF
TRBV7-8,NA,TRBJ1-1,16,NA,TGTGCCAGCAGCATCCTCCCGGTCCAGTTTAACACTGAAGCTTTCTTT,CASSILPVQFNTEAFF
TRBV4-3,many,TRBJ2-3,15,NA,TGCGCCAGCAGCCAGATTTCCCGGGCCGCGGATGCGCAGTATTTT,CASSQISRAADAQYF
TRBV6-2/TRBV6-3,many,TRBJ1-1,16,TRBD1,TGTGCCAGCAGTTATCAGCGACAGGGGCATCTTCGTCAAGCTTTCTTT,CASSYQRQGHLRQAFF
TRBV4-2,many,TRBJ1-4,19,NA,TGTGCCAGCAGCCAAGTCAGCGACTTACCCCGCCGGACTAATGAAAAACTGTTTTTT,CASSQVSDLPRRTNEKLFF
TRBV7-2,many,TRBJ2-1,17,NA,TGTGCCAGCAGGCACGACAGGCGACGGAGCTCCTACAATGAGCAGTTCTTC,CASRHDRRRSSYNEQFF
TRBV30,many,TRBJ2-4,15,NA,TGTGCCTGGAGTGTACTAGGCGGCGTCCTTTCGCTTCAGTACTTC,CAWSVLGGVLSLQYF
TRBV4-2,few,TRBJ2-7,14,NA,TGTGCCAGCAGCCAAGGGCTAGTTTTCTACGAGCAGTACTTC,CASSQGLVFYEQYF
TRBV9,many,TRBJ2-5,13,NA,TGTGCCAGCAGCGATGGGCCGCCAGAGACCCAGTACTTC,CASSDGPPETQYF
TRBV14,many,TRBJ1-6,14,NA,TGTGCCAGCAGCCAGCGGGGTGGCAATTCACCCCTCCACTTT,CASSQRGGNSPLHF
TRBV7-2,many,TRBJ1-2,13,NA,TGTGCCAGCAGCTTTGGGGGTCGGGGAGGCTACACCTTC,CASSFGGRGGYTF
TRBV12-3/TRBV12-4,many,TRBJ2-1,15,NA,TGTGCCAGCACCGTGAGGGCGGGATCCTACAATGAGCAGTTCTTC,CASTVRAGSYNEQFF
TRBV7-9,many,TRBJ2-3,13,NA,TGTGCCAGCAGCTTACGTCAAGCGGGTACGCAGTATTTT,CASSLRQAGTQYF
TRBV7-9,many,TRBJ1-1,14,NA,TGTGCCAGCAGCTTAGAGTTTAGAGACACTGAAGCTTTCTTT,CASSLEFRDTEAFF
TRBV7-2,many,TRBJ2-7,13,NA,TGTGCCAGCAGCTTAGAGTCGCCTTACGAGCAGTACTTC,CASSLESPYEQYF
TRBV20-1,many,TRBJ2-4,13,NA,TGCAGTGCTCCTTCCCTGGCCAAAAACATTCAGTACTTC,CSAPSLAKNIQYF
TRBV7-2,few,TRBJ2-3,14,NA,TGTGCCAGCAGAGCGAACACTGGAACAGATACGCAGTATTTT,CASRANTGTDTQYF
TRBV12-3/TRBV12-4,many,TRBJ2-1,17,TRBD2,TGTGCCAGCAGTTTAGCGGGACTAGCGGGATCTCACAATGAGCAGTTCTTC,CASSLAGLAGSHNEQFF
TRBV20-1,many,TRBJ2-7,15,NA,TGCAGTGCTAGAGATGGGGGGGCAGGGCTCAACGAGCAGTACTTC,CSARDGGAGLNEQYF
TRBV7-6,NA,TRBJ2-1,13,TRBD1,TGTGCCAGCTGCTTACAGGGGTGGAGTGAGCAGTTCTTC,CASCLQGWSEQFF
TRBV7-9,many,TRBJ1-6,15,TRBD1,TGTGCCAGCAGCGAACAGGGGGCAGATAATTCACCCCTCCACTTT,CASSEQGADNSPLHF
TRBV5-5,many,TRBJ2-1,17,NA,TGTGCCAGCAGCACAGGACGACTACTGAGCTCCTACAATGAGCAGTTCTTC,CASSTGRLLSSYNEQFF
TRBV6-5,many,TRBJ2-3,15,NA,TGTGCCAGCAGTTACTCTGTAGGCCTAGCTTATACGCAGTATTTT,CASSYSVGLAYTQYF
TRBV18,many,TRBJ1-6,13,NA,TGTGCCAGCCGGGCGGACCAGGATTCACCCCTCCACTTT,CASRADQDSPLHF
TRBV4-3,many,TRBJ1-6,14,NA,TGCGCCAGCAGCCAAGTTGGCAGTAATTCACCCCTCCACTTT,CASSQVGSNSPLHF
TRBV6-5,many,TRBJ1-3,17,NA,TGTGCCAGCAGTCCCACTGGACTGTTAGGTTCTGGAAACACCATATATTTT,CASSPTGLLGSGNTIYF
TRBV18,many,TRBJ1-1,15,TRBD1,TGTGCCAGCTCACCAAGACAGGGAAAAAACACTGAAGCTTTCTTT,CASSPRQGKNTEAFF
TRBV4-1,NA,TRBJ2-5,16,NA,TGCGCCAGCAGCCCCCAGTGGGGGGGGCGGGGAGAGACCCAGTACTTC,CASSPQWGGRGETQYF
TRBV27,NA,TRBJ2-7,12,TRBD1,TGTGCCAGCAGCATAACAGGGGAGGAGCAGTACTTC,CASSITGEEQYF
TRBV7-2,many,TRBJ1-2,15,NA,TGTGCCAGCAGCCCCTCCGGACAGTACGACTATGGCTACACCTTC,CASSPSGQYDYGYTF